The clone carrying this T cell receptor (beta chain) was seen many times. This sample's time point: blood at routine non-recurrence follow-up after resection. The record originates from a study of spatial heterogeneity in lung cancer. MiXCR was run by TCRdb on the 5' RACE reads, yielding one entry per CDR3 protein. The repertoire includes about 18,000 distinct CDR3 sequences, about 10% of them detected once, and 20% sits in the top ten. This CDR3 comprises 17 residues. V was shortened by 3 bases and J by 3 bases, with 18 bases between the two germline ends. V is TRBV12-3 or TRBV12-4 and J is TRBJ1-3; tentative D call: TRBD1 (5 bases). Material: PBMCs, obtained at follow-up. The receptor was isolated from a male donor with early-stage non-small cell lung cancer. The CDR3 DNA follows: TGTGCCAGCAGTTTCCGTCCGGCCGGGGCCGGTGGAAACACCATATATTTT. Its translation is CASSFRPAGAGGNTIYF.